This T cell receptor (beta chain) emerged from a study of cytomegalovirus exposure and HLA in healthy donors. Study-level findings and limits: Generally TCR sequences proved uncommon, though certain public TCRs appeared in numerous donors. A later analysis found most CMV-associated TCR beta chains apparently HLA-restricted.

The PCR made use of 60 Vbeta and 13 Jbeta primers. Sequencing was performed with immunoSEQ multiplex PCR; in TCRdb, only in-frame clones are kept and a portion is missing. The sample includes around 140,000 clones, 72% of them seen just once. This clone was seen only once. Its antigen remains unidentified. This CDR3 spans 15 amino acids. Germline V gene sequence: CDR1 SGHTS, CDR2 YDEGEE. Trimming shortened V by 4 bases and J by 2 bases, and 12 bases separated the two germline ends. The chain employs TRBV5-8 and TRBJ2-2, with D perhaps matching TRBD2 (6 bases). The sequenced sample was PBMCs. This receptor was identified in a man between 45 and 60 years old in good health and CMV-seropositive. The CDR3 coding sequence is TGTGCCAGCAGCCGCCGGGCGGGAAACACCGGGGAGCTGTTTTTT. Amino acids: CASSRRAGNTGELFF.